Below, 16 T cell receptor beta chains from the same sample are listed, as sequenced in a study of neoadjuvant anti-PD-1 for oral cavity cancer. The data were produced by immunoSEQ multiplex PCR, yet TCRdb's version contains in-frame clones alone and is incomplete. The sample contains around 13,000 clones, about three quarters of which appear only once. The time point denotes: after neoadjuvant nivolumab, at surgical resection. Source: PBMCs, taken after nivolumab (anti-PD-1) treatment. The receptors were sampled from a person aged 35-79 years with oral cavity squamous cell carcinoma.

In DNA form, the CDR3 reads TGTGCCAGCAGTTCTAGCGGGGCCGGGGAGACCCAGTACTTC. This encodes CASSSSGAGETQYF. V is TRBV6-1 and J is TRBJ2-5; 9 bases agree with TRBD2. With 5 bases clipped from V and 5 bases from J, the junction kept 6 bases outside the gene matches. Germline loops: CDR1 MNHNS, CDR2 SASEGT. CDR3 length: 14 residues.

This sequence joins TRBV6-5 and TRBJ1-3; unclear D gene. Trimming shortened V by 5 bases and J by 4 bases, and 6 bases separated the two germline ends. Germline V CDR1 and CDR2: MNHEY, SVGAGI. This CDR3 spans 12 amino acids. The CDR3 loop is CASSTPGNTIYF. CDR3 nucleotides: TGTGCCAGCAGTACTCCCGGAAACACCATATATTTT.

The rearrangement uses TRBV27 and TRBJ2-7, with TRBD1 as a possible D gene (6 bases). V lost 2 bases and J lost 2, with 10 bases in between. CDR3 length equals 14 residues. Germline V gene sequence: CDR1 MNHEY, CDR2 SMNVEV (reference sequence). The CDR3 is CASSLGQGTYEQYF. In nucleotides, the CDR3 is TGTGCCAGCAGTTTAGGGCAGGGGACCTACGAGCAGTACTTC.

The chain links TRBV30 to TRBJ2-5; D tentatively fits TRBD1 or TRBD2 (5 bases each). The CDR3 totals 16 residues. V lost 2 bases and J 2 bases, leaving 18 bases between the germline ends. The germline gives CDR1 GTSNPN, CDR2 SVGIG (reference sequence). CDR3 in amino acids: CAWSTGTNSLQETQYF. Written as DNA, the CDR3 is TGTGCCTGGAGTACGGGGACGAACTCATTACAAGAGACCCAGTACTTC.

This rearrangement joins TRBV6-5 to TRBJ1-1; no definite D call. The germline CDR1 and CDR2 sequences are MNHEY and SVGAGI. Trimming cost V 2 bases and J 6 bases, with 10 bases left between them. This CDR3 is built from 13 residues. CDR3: CASSYLDEAEAFF. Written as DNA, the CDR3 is TGTGCCAGCAGTTACCTGGACGAGGCTGAAGCTTTCTTT.

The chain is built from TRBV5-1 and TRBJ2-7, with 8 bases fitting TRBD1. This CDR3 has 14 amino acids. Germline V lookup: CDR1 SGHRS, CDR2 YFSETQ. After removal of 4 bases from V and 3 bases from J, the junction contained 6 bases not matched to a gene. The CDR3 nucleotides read TGCGCCAGCAGCAGGGGACAGGTCAGCTACGAGCAGTACTTC. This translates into CASSRGQVSYEQYF.

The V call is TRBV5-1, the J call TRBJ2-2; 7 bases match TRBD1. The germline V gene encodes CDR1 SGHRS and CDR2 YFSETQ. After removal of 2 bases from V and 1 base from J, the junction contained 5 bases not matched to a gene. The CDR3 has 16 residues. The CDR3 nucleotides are TGCGCCAGCAGCTTCGCGCAGGGGGTGAACACCGGGGAGCTGTTTTTT. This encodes CASSFAQGVNTGELFF.

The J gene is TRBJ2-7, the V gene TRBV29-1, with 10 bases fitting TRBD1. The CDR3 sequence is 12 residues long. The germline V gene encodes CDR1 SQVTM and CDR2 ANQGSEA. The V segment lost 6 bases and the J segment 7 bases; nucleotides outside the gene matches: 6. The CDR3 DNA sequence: TGCAGCGTGCGCCGGGACAGGGGAGAGCAGTACTTC. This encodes CSVRRDRGEQYF.

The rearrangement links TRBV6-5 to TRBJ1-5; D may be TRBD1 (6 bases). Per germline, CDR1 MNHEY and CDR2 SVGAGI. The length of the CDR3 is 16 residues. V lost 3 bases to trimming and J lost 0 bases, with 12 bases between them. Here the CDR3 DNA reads TGTGCCAGCAGTTATACTCGGGGGGCTAGCAATCAGCCCCAGCATTTT. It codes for CASSYTRGASNQPQHF.

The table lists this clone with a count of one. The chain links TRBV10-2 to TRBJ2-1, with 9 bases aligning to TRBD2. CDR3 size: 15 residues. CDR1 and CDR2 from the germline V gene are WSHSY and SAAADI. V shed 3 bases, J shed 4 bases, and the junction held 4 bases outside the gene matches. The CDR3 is CASSEYSGRYNEQFF. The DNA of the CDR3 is TGCGCCAGCAGTGAATATAGCGGGAGATACAATGAGCAGTTCTTC.

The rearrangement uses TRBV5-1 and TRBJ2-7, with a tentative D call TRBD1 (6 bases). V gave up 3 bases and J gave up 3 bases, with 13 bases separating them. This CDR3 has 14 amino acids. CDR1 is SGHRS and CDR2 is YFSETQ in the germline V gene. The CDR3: CASSSQGPGYEQYF. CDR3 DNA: TGCGCCAGCAGCTCACAGGGTCCGGGCTACGAGCAGTACTTC.

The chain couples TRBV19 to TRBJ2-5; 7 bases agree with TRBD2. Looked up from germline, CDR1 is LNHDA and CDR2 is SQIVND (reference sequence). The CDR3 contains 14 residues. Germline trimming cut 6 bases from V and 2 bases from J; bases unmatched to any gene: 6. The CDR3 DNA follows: TGTGCCAGTAGCCCATGGGGGGGACAAGAGACCCAGTACTTC. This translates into CASSPWGGQETQYF.

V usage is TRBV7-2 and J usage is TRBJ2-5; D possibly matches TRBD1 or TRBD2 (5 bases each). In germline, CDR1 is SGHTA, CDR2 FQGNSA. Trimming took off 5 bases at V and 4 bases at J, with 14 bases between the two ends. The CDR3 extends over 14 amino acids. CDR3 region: CASSLRLGVETQYF. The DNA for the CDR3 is TGTGCCAGCAGCCTCCGGCTGGGGGTAGAGACCCAGTACTTC.

DNA for the CDR3: TGTGCCATCAGTGATGTCGGCGGGAGGAACTCCTACGAGCAGTACTTC. Its protein is CAISDVGGRNSYEQYF. This chain connects TRBV10-3 to TRBJ2-5; 8 nucleotides match TRBD2. The DNA end is more similar to TRBJ2-7, so the J call may be wrong. Germline V gene sequence: CDR1 ENHRY, CDR2 SYGVKD. This CDR3 has 16 amino acids.

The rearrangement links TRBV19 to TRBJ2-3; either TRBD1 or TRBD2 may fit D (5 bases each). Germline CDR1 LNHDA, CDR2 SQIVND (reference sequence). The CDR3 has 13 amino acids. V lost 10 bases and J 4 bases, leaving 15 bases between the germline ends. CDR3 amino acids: CATAPGRADTQYF. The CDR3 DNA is TGTGCCACAGCTCCAGGGAGAGCAGATACGCAGTATTTT.

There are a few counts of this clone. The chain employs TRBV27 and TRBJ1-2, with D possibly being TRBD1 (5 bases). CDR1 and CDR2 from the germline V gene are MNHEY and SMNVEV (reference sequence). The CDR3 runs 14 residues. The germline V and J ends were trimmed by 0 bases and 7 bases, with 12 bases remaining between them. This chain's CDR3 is CASSLSARESGYTF. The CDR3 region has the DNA TGTGCCAGCAGTTTATCAGCCAGGGAAAGTGGCTACACCTTC.